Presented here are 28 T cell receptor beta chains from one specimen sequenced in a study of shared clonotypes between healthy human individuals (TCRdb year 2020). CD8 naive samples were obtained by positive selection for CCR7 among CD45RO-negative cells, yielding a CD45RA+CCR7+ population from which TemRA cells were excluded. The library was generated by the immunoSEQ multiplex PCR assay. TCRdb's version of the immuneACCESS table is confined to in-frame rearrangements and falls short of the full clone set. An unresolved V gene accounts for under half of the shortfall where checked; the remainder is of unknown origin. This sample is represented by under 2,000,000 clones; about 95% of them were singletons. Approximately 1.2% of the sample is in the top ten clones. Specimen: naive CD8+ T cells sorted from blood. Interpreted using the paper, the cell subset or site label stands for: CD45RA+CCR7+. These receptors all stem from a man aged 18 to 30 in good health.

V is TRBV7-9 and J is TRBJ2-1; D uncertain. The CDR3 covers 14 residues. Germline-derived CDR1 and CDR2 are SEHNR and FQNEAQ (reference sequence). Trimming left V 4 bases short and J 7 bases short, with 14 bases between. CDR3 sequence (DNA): TGTGCCAGCAGCTCCTTCAGCGAGTCGAATGAGCAGTTCTTC. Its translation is CASSSFSESNEQFF.

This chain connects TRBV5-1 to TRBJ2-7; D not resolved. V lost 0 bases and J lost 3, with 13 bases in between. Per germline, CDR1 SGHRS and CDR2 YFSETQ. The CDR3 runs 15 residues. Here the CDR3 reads CASSLALGMVYEQYF. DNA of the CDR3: TGCGCCAGCAGCTTGGCCCTGGGTATGGTCTACGAGCAGTACTTC.

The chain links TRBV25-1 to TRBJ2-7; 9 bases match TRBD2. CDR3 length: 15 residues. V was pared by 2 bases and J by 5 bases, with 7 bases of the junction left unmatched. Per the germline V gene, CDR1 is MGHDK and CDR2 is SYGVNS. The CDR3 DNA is TGTGCCAGCAGTGAACCGAGCGGGAGGCACGACGAGCAGTACTTC. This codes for CASSEPSGRHDEQYF.

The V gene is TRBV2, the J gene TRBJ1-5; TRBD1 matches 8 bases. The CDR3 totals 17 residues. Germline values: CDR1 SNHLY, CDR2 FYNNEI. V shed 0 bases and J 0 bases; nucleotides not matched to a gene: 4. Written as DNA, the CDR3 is TGTGCCAGCAGTGAAGCAGGACAGGGACTTAGCAATCAGCCCCAGCATTTT. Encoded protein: CASSEAGQGLSNQPQHF. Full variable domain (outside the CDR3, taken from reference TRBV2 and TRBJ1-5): EPEVTQTPSHQVTQMGQEVILRCVPISNHLYFYWYRQILGQKVEFLVSFYNNEISEKSEIFDDQFSVERPDGSNFTLKIRSTKLEDSAMYFCASSEAGQGLSNQPQHFGDGTRLSIL.

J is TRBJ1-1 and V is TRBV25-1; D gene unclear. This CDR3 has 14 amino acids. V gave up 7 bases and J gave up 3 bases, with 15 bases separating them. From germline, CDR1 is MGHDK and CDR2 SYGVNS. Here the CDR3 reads CASMGNHGYTEAFF. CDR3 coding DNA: TGTGCCAGCATGGGGAATCACGGTTACACTGAAGCTTTCTTT.

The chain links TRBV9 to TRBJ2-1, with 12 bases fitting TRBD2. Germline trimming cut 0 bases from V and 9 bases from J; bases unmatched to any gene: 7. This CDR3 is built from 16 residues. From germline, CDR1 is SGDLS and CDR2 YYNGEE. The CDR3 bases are TGTGCCAGCAGCGTAGGAAAACTAGCGGGAGGTAGTGAGCAGTTCTTC. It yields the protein CASSVGKLAGGSEQFF.

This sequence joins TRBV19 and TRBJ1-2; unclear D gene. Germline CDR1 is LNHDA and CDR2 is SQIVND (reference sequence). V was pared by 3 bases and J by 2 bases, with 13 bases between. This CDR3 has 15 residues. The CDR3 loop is CASSIHLVVNYGYTF. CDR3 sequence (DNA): TGTGCCAGTAGTATTCACCTGGTCGTGAACTATGGCTACACCTTC. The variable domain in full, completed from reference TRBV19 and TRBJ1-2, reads DGGITQSPKYLFRKEGQNVTLSCEQNLNHDAMYWYRQDPGQGLRLIYYSQIVNDFQKGDIAEGYSVSREKKESFPLTVTSAQKNPTAFYLCASSIHLVVNYGYTFGSGTRLTVV.

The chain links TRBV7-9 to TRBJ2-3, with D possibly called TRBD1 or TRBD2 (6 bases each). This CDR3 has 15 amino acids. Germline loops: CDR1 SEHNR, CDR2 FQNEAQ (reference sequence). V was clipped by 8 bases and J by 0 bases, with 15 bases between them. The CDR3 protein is CASFDSGASTDTQYF. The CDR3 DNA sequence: TGTGCCAGCTTTGACTCGGGGGCCAGCACAGATACGCAGTATTTT.

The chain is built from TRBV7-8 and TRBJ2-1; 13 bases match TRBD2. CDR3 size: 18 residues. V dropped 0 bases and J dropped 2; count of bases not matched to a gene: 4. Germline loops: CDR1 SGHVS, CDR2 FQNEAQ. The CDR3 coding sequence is TGTGCCAGCAGCTTAGCACTAGCGGGGGGGAAGCCCTACAATGAGCAGTTCTTC. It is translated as CASSLALAGGKPYNEQFF.

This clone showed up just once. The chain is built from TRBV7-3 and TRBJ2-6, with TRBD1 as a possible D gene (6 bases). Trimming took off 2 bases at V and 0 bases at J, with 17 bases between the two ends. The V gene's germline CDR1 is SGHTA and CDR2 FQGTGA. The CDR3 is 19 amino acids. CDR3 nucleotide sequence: TGTGCCAGCAGCTTAGGGGTAGGGACACCTAACTCTGGGGCCAACGTCCTGACTTTC. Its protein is CASSLGVGTPNSGANVLTF.

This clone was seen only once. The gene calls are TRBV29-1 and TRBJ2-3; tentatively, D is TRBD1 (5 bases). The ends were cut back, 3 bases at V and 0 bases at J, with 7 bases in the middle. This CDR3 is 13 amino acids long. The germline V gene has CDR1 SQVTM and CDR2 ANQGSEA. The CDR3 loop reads CSVEDTSTDTQYF. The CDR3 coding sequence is TGCAGCGTTGAGGACACAAGCACAGATACGCAGTATTTT.

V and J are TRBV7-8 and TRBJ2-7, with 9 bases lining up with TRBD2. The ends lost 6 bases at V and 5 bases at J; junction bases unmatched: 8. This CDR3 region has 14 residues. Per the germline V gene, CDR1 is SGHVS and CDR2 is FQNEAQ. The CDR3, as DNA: TGTGCCAGCAGTAGGGCGGGGGGGCCGGACGAGCAGTACTTC. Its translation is CASSRAGGPDEQYF.

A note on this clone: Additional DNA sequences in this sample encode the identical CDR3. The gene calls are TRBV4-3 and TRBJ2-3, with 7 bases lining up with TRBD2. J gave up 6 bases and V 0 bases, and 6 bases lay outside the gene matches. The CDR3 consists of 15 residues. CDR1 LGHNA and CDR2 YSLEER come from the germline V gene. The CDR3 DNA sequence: TGCGCCAGCAGCCAAGAGGCGGGAGCACCGGATACGCAGTATTTT. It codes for CASSQEAGAPDTQYF.

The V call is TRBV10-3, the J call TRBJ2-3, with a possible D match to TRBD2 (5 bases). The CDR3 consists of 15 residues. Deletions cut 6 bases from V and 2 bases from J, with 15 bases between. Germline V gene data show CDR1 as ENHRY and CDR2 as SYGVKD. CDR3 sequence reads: CAISRNLGDTDTQYF. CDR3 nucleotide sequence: TGTGCCATCAGCAGGAATCTGGGAGACACAGATACGCAGTATTTT.

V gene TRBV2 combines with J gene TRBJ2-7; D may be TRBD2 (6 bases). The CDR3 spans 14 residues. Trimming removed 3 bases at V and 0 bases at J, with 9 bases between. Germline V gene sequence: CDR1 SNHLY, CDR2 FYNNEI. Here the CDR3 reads CASSERGFSYEQYF. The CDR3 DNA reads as TGTGCCAGCAGTGAGCGGGGTTTCTCCTACGAGCAGTACTTC.

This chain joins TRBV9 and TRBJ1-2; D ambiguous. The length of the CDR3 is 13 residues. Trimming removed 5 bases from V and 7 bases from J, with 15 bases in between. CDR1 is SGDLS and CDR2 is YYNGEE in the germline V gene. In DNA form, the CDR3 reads TGTGCCAGCAGTCCTCTGGGAGGGTTTGGCTACACCTTC. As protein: CASSPLGGFGYTF.

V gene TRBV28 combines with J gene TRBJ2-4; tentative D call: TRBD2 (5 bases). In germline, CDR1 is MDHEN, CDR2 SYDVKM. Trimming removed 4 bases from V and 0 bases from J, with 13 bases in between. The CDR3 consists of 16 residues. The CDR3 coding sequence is TGTGCCAGCAGTTCCCCCTGGACTTTAGCCAAAAACATTCAGTACTTC. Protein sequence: CASSSPWTLAKNIQYF.

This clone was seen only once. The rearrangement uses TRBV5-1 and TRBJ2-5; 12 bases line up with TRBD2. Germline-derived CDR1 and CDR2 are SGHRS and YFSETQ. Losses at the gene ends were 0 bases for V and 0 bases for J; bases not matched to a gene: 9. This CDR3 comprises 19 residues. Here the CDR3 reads CASSLDVLAGGPYQETQYF. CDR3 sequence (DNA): TGCGCCAGCAGCTTGGATGTCCTAGCGGGGGGGCCGTACCAAGAGACCCAGTACTTC.

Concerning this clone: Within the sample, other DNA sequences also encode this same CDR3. This chain's CDR3 is CASSLVGGQGYEQYF. DNA for the CDR3: TGTGCCAGCAGCTTAGTAGGGGGACAGGGGTACGAGCAGTACTTC. The J gene is TRBJ2-7, the V gene TRBV7-9; 10 nucleotides match TRBD1. The germline V gene has CDR1 SEHNR and CDR2 FQNEAQ (reference sequence). Unmatched junction bases numbered 4, after V lost 1 base and J lost 4 bases. The CDR3 length is 15 residues. Full variable domain (rest looked up from reference TRBV7-9 and TRBJ2-7): DTGVSQNPRHKITKRGQNVTFRCDPISEHNRLYWYRQTLGQGPEFLTYFQNEAQLEKSRLLSDRFSAERPKGSFSTLEIQRTEQGDSAMYLCASSLVGGQGYEQYFGPGTRLTVT.

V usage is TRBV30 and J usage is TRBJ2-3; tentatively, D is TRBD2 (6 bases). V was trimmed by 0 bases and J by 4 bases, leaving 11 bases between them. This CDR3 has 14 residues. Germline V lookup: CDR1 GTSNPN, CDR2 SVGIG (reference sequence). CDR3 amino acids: CAWSVTGVSDTQYF. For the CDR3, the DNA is TGTGCCTGGAGTGTGACGGGAGTTTCAGATACGCAGTATTTT.

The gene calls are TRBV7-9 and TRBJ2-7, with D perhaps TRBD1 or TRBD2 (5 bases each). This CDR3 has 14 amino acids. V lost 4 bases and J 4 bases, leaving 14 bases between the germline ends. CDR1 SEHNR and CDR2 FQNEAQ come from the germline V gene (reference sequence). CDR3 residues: CASSWGSPGYEQYF. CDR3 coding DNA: TGTGCCAGCAGCTGGGGGTCCCCCGGTTACGAGCAGTACTTC.

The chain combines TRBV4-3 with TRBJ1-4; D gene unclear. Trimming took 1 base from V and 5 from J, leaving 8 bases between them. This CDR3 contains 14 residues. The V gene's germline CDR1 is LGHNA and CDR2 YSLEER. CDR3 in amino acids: CASSQGGRNEKLFF. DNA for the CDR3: TGCGCCAGCAGCCAAGGAGGAAGAAATGAAAAACTGTTTTTT.

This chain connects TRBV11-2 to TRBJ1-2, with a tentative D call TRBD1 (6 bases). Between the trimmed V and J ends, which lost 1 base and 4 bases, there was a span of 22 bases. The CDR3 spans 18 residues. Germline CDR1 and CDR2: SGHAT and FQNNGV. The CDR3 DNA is TGTGCCAGCAGCTTAGTAGGGGGTGCCCCTAAGGGGATCTATGGCTACACCTTC. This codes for CASSLVGGAPKGIYGYTF.

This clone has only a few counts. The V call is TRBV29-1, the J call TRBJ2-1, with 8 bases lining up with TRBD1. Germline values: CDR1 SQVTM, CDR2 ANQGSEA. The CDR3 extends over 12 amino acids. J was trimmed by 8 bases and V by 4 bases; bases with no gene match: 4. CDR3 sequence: CSVVGTGYEQFF. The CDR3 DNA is TGCAGCGTTGTTGGGACAGGCTATGAGCAGTTCTTC.

CDR3 DNA: TGTGCCAGTAGAGACAGGGAAGAGTTTTACGGGGAGCTGTTTTTT. Protein product: CASRDREEFYGELFF. V usage is TRBV19 and J usage is TRBJ2-2, with TRBD1 matching over 7 bases. The length of the CDR3 is 15 residues. Germline CDR1 reads LNHDA; CDR2 reads SQIVND (reference sequence). V shed 6 bases and J 7 bases; nucleotides not matched to a gene: 11.

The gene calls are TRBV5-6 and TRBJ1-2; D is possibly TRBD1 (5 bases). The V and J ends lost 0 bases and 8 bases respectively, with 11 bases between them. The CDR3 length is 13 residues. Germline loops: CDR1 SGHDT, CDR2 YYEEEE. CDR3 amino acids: CASSLDAGEGYTF. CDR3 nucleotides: TGTGCCAGCAGCTTGGATGCGGGGGAGGGCTACACCTTC.

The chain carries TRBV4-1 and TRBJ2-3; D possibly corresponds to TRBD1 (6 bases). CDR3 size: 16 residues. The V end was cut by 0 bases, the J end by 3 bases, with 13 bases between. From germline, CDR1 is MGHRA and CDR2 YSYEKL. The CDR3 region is CASSQDRGSYTDTQYF. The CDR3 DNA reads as TGCGCCAGCAGCCAAGACAGGGGAAGTTATACAGATACGCAGTATTTT.

The CDR3 region has the DNA TGTGCCAGCAGCTTAGGGGCTAGCGGGGTAGATACGCAGTATTTT. It specifies CASSLGASGVDTQYF. The chain recombines TRBV7-2 with TRBJ2-3; 9 positions agree with TRBD2. Trimming removed 1 base from V and 5 bases from J; junction bases left unmatched: 4. From germline, CDR1 is SGHTA and CDR2 FQGNSA. CDR3 length equals 15 residues.